This T cell receptor (beta chain) was profiled in a study of liver allograft versus peripheral blood T cells. Study-wide background: In transplanted livers, T cell receptor repertoires were compared with those found in the recipients' peripheral blood. Points from the study as a whole: Liver allograft T cell receptor repertoires were reported to differ from peripheral blood repertoires.

TCRdb independently ran MiXCR on the reads; one entry per CDR3 protein. The profile shows about 9,200 distinct CDR3 sequences, roughly a quarter of them singletons. This CDR3 spans 11 amino acids. V lost 1 base and J 9 bases, leaving 7 bases between the germline ends. Per germline, CDR1 SGHTA and CDR2 FQGNSA. The table lists this clonotype with many counts. As yet, its antigen is unknown. The origin of this receptor is a human patient who had a liver transplant. Some T cells may be provided by the graft donor. The chain joins TRBV7-2 to TRBJ2-7, with D unclear. As DNA, the CDR3 is TGTGCCAGCAGCTTAGAGTTTTGGCAGTACTTC. Translated: CASSLEFWQYF.